The clone carrying this T cell receptor (beta chain) was counted only a few times. The antigen is not known. The source of the sample is a study of cytomegalovirus exposure and HLA in healthy donors. General study results and limits: Reports indicate that TCR beta sequences accurately predicted the HLA-A and HLA-B alleles of most subjects. Roughly even sequencing depth across donors was the assumption behind the presence/absence analyses.

The PCR was carried out with 60 Vbeta primers and 13 Jbeta primers. The data were produced by immunoSEQ multiplex PCR, yet TCRdb's version contains in-frame clones alone and is incomplete. There are around 130,000 clones in the sample; 74% occur only once, and 5.8% lies in the top ten. The CDR3 consists of 14 residues. V shed 4 bases, J shed 10 bases, and the junction held 7 bases outside the gene matches. Germline CDR1 is LGHNA and CDR2 is YNFKEQ. Sequencing was carried out using PBMCs. V usage is TRBV4-2 and J usage is TRBJ1-6, with 7 bases that match TRBD1. This TCR came from a woman in her forties or fifties in good health and CMV-seropositive. The CDR3 sequence is CASSRDSSGSPLHF. CDR3 sequence (DNA): TGTGCCAGCAGCCGGGACAGTAGTGGCTCACCCCTCCACTTT.